This T cell receptor beta chain was recovered during a study of T cells in Graves' hyperthyroidism and ophthalmopathy. Patients were excluded for uncontrolled infection, other autoimmune disease, pregnancy or lactation. Template material for amplifying TCR beta CDR3 regions consisted of RNA transcripts. The primer set for the first-round RT-PCR of the TCR CDR3 was HTBI. MiXCR, run by TCRdb on the multiplex PCR reads, gives a single entry per CDR3 protein. The data show more than 300,000 distinct CDR3 sequences, 11% to 15% seen once. Note on this clonotype: The junction shows a germline mismatch at one end, possibly a read error.

This receptor was taken from a woman in her 30s with Graves' hyperthyroidism. The sample was blood.

CDR3 sequence (DNA): TGCGCCGAGGGTGTAGCGGCCAGCTCCTACAATGAGCAGTCCTTC. The encoded protein is CAEGVAASSYNEQSF. The chain carries TRBV10-1 and TRBJ2-1; D possibly corresponds to TRBD2 (6 bases). CDR1 is WNHNN, CDR2 SYGVQD, per germline (reference sequence). The CDR3 is 15 amino acids.